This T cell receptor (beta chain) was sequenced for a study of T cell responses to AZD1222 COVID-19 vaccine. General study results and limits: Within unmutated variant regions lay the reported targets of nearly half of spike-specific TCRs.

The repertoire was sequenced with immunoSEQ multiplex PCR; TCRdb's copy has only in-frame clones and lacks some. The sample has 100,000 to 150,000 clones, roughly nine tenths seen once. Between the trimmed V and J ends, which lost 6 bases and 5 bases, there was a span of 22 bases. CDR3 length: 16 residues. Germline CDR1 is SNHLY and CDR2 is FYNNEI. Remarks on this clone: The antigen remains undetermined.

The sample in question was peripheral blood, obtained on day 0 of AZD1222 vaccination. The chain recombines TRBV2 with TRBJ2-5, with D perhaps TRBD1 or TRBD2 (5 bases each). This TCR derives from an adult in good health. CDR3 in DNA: TGTGCCAGCAGCCCCCCCGGAGGCGGCTGGGGGGAGACCCAGTACTTC. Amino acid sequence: CASSPPGGGWGETQYF. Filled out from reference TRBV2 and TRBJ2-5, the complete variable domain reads EPEVTQTPSHQVTQMGQEVILRCVPISNHLYFYWYRQILGQKVEFLVSFYNNEISEKSEIFDDQFSVERPDGSNFTLKIRSTKLEDSAMYFCASSPPGGGWGETQYFGPGTRLLVL.